This T cell receptor beta chain was observed in a study of cytomegalovirus exposure and HLA in healthy donors. The PCR ran on 60 Vbeta and 13 Jbeta primers. Produced via immunoSEQ multiplex PCR; TCRdb's table is partial and in-frame only. The data contain 110,000 to 150,000 clones, about 72% of them singletons. This clone was counted only a few times. Germline trimming cut 1 base from V and 3 bases from J; bases unmatched to any gene: 6. Per germline, CDR1 SGHVS and CDR2 FNYEAQ. CDR3 size: 16 residues. The sample comprised PBMCs. The chain uses TRBV7-6 and TRBJ2-7; 10 bases agree with TRBD2. The receptor was derived from a man between 35 and 55 years old in good health and CMV-seronegative. The chain's CDR3 is CASSLELAGKIYEQYF. CDR3 coding DNA: TGTGCCAGCAGCTTAGAACTAGCGGGGAAGATCTACGAGCAGTACTTC. Filled out from reference TRBV7-6 and TRBJ2-7, the complete variable domain reads GAGVSQSPRYKVTKRGQDVALRCDPISGHVSLYWYRQALGQGPEFLTYFNYEAQQDKSGLPNDRFSAERPEGSISTLTIQRTEQRDSAMYRCASSLELAGKIYEQYFGPGTRLTVT.